The 21 T cell receptor beta chains given below trace back to one sample, sequenced in a study of blood T cell repertoires in COVID-19. Some clones are missing from TCRdb's copy, which holds only in-frame ones; the method was immunoSEQ multiplex PCR. This table has under 200,000 clones, approximately 84% appearing once. The source material was peripheral blood. These receptors were obtained from an elderly woman with acute or convalescent COVID-19.

The gene calls are TRBV9 and TRBJ1-2, with 7 bases identical to TRBD1. V lost 4 bases to trimming and J lost 2 bases; unmatched junction nucleotides: 5. The CDR3 covers 14 residues. CDR1 is SGDLS, CDR2 YYNGEE, per germline. The CDR3 DNA reads TGTGCCAGCAGCCTAGAGGGACAGAACTATGGCTACACCTTC. Protein: CASSLEGQNYGYTF.

The chain couples TRBV28 to TRBJ1-5; 7 nucleotides agree with TRBD1. This CDR3 region has 19 residues. Trimming removed 5 bases from V and 0 bases from J; junction bases left unmatched: 16. CDR1 and CDR2 (germline): MDHEN, SYDVKM. For the CDR3, the DNA is TGTGCCAGCAGTCCCGATTCGCCGGGACAGCTCTATAGCAATCAGCCCCAGCATTTT. This gives the protein CASSPDSPGQLYSNQPQHF.

The chain carries TRBV6-5 and TRBJ1-2; 7 nucleotides agree with TRBD1. Per germline, CDR1 MNHEY and CDR2 SVGAGI. This CDR3 is 15 amino acids long. With 0 bases clipped from V and 4 bases from J, the junction kept 5 bases outside the gene matches. The CDR3 DNA reads TGTGCCAGCAGTTACTCAAGGAGGGGGCCCTATGGCTACACCTTC. Translation gives CASSYSRRGPYGYTF.

Note on this clone: One end of the junction fails to match germline, which may point to a read error. The rearrangement links TRBV7-7 to TRBJ2-2, with TRBD2 matching 13 bases. CDR3 length: 15 residues. Germline V CDR1 and CDR2: SSHAT, FNYEAQ (reference sequence). The CDR3 sequence is CASSNGLAGVGELFF. Here the CDR3 DNA reads TGTGCTAGCAGCAACGGACTAGCGGGGGTCGGGGAGCTGTTTTTT.

V usage is TRBV2 and J usage is TRBJ1-6; D is ambiguous. The CDR3 is 15 residues long. Between the trimmed V and J ends, which lost 4 bases and 0 bases, there was a span of 7 bases. The germline V gene has CDR1 SNHLY and CDR2 FYNNEI. In nucleotides, the CDR3 is TGTGCCAGCAGTGTTGGAGCCTCCTATAATTCACCCCTCCACTTT. Encoded protein: CASSVGASYNSPLHF.

The V call is TRBV10-3, the J call TRBJ1-1; 9 positions agree with TRBD1. CDR3 length: 16 amino acids. Germline-derived CDR1 and CDR2 are ENHRY and SYGVKD. Trimming removed 2 bases from V and 1 base from J; junction bases left unmatched: 5. The CDR3 nucleotides read TGTGCCATCAGTGAGAGAGGGACAGGGAGGAACACTGAAGCTTTCTTT. It is translated as CAISERGTGRNTEAFF.

The chain is built from TRBV5-1 and TRBJ1-1; TRBD1 matches 8 bases. Germline V gene sequence: CDR1 SGHRS, CDR2 YFSETQ. The CDR3 is 14 amino acids. After removal of 3 bases from V and 3 bases from J, the junction contained 4 bases not matched to a gene. The CDR3 coding sequence is TGCGCCAGCAGCTCAGGACAGGGCTACACTGAAGCTTTCTTT. Its protein is CASSSGQGYTEAFF.

Written as DNA, the CDR3 is TGCGCCAGCGGGACTAGAAGGGATGAGCAGTTCTTC. Translated, it gives CASGTRRDEQFF. This sequence joins TRBV5-1 and TRBJ2-1; 8 nucleotides line up with TRBD2. Germline lookup yields CDR1 SGHRS and CDR2 YFSETQ. The CDR3 is made up of 12 amino acids. V lost 7 bases, J lost 8 bases, and 5 bases stayed unmatched. Full variable domain (rest looked up from reference TRBV5-1 and TRBJ2-1): KAGVTQTPRYLIKTRGQQVTLSCSPISGHRSVSWYQQTPGQGLQFLFEYFSETQRNKGNFPGRFSGRQFSNSRSEMNVSTLELGDSALYLCASGTRRDEQFFGPGTRLTVL.

V usage is TRBV6-2 or TRBV6-3 and J usage is TRBJ1-5; D may be TRBD1 (5 bases). V was shortened by 4 bases and J by 6 bases, with 16 bases between the two germline ends. Looked up from germline, CDR1 is MNHEY and CDR2 is SVGEGT. There are 15 residues in the CDR3. CDR3 amino acids: CASSLVPGSRQPQHF. The CDR3 coding sequence is TGTGCCAGCAGTTTAGTTCCAGGGTCTCGTCAGCCCCAGCATTTT.

This clone has more than one count but fewer than ten. The chain joins TRBV19 to TRBJ2-2, with D possibly TRBD2 on 7 matching bases. Trimming took 6 bases from V and 9 from J, leaving 17 bases between them. This CDR3 spans 14 amino acids. The V gene's germline CDR1 is LNHDA and CDR2 SQIVND (reference sequence). The CDR3 nucleotides are TGTGCCAGTAGCCGGGGGGCGCAAAGGCGGGAGCTGTTTTTT. It yields the protein CASSRGAQRRELFF.

This sequence joins TRBV6-5 and TRBJ1-2; D not resolved. The CDR3 is made up of 14 amino acids. Germline assignment: CDR1 MNHEY and CDR2 SVGAGI. With 6 bases removed from V and 1 base from J, the gap between germline ends came to 12 bases. CDR3 bases: TGTGCCAGCAGGTTAACAAATTTTAACTATGGCTACACCTTC. Its translation is CASRLTNFNYGYTF.

The V and J genes are TRBV19 and TRBJ1-6; no clear D gene. The CDR3 spans 12 residues. In germline, CDR1 is LNHDA, CDR2 SQIVND (reference sequence). V was clipped by 5 bases and J by 8 bases, with 7 bases between them. CDR3 nucleotide sequence: TGTGCCAGTAGTTGGGAGGATTCACCCCTCCACTTT. It specifies CASSWEDSPLHF. Based on the CDR3 plus reference TRBV19 and TRBJ1-6, the full variable domain is DGGITQSPKYLFRKEGQNVTLSCEQNLNHDAMYWYRQDPGQGLRLIYYSQIVNDFQKGDIAEGYSVSREKKESFPLTVTSAQKNPTAFYLCASSWEDSPLHFGNGTRLTVT.

V is TRBV14 and J is TRBJ2-2, with a possible D match to TRBD2 (5 bases). The CDR3 length is 14 residues. Germline V gives CDR1 SGHDN, CDR2 FVKESK. The V end lost 0 bases, the J end lost 6 bases, and 8 bases lay between the germline ends. The CDR3 loop is CASSQDLRAGELFF. The CDR3 nucleotides are TGTGCCAGCAGCCAAGACCTGAGGGCCGGGGAGCTGTTTTTT.

This clone was observed once. The rearrangement links TRBV2 to TRBJ2-7; 8 nucleotides align to TRBD2. V lost 5 bases to trimming and J lost 3 bases; unmatched junction nucleotides: 6. Germline V gene lookup returns CDR1 SNHLY and CDR2 FYNNEI. The CDR3 runs 14 residues. The CDR3 sequence is CASSLERESYEQYF. The CDR3 coding sequence is TGTGCCAGCAGTCTCGAGCGGGAGAGCTACGAGCAGTACTTC.

The gene calls are TRBV19 and TRBJ1-5; TRBD1 matches at 7 bases. V lost 7 bases, J lost 7 bases, and 10 bases stayed unmatched. Germline lookup yields CDR1 LNHDA and CDR2 SQIVND (reference sequence). The CDR3 covers 14 residues. The CDR3 is CASKDRSAYQPQHF. The CDR3 DNA is TGTGCCAGTAAGGACAGGTCGGCGTACCAGCCCCAGCATTTT.

The J gene is TRBJ1-1, the V gene TRBV28; D not certain. The V end was cut by 8 bases, the J end by 5 bases, with 15 bases between. Germline V gene sequence: CDR1 MDHEN, CDR2 SYDVKM. This CDR3 has 13 residues. CDR3 sequence reads: CASLFQAETEAFF. The CDR3 DNA follows: TGTGCCAGCCTCTTCCAGGCAGAAACTGAAGCTTTCTTT.

The chain employs TRBV7-9 and TRBJ2-1; D remains unclear. The V gene lost 1 base and the J gene lost 5 bases, with 12 bases spanning the gap. Germline loops: CDR1 SEHNR, CDR2 FQNEAQ (reference sequence). The CDR3 length is 15 residues. This CDR3 is CASSLGSRIDNEQFF. The CDR3 region has the DNA TGTGCCAGCAGCTTAGGTTCCAGAATCGACAATGAGCAGTTCTTC.

This sequence joins TRBV18 and TRBJ2-5; 10 bases line up with TRBD2. This CDR3 has 15 residues. V gave up 3 bases and J gave up 3 bases; unmatched junction bases: 4. Germline CDR1 reads KGHSH; CDR2 reads LQKENI. The CDR3 sequence: CASSPYLAGEETQYF. The CDR3 DNA is TGTGCCAGCTCACCTTATCTAGCGGGAGAAGAGACCCAGTACTTC.

In regard to this clone: The sample has other DNA sequences that encode this CDR3 too. V and J are TRBV19 and TRBJ2-1; 12 bases map to TRBD2. This CDR3 is built from 16 residues. J lost 1 base, V lost 6 bases, and 4 bases had no gene match. Germline loops: CDR1 LNHDA, CDR2 SQIVND (reference sequence). The CDR3 DNA reads as TGTGCCAGTAGGAAGACTAGCGGGAGTTCCTACAATGAGCAGTTCTTC. Its translation: CASRKTSGSSYNEQFF.

The rearrangement joins TRBV11-2 to TRBJ1-1; D not resolved. Germline CDR1 SGHAT, CDR2 FQNNGV. The CDR3 consists of 16 residues. Trimming pared 6 bases from V and 0 bases from J, leaving 17 bases between. The CDR3 protein is CASRTGGFGMNTEAFF. The CDR3 coding sequence is TGTGCCAGCAGAACGGGAGGGTTCGGCATGAACACTGAAGCTTTCTTT.

The rearrangement links TRBV5-1 to TRBJ1-3, with TRBD1 identical over 8 bases. Germline CDR1 reads SGHRS; CDR2 reads YFSETQ. CDR3 size: 13 residues. Trimming cost V 2 bases and J 7 bases; bases outside gene matches: 2. CDR3 bases: TGCGCCAGCAGCTTCGGACAGGGCAACACCATATATTTT. Its translation is CASSFGQGNTIYF.